These 25 T cell receptor beta chains were sequenced from one sample in a study of shared clonotypes between healthy human individuals. Sequencing used immunoSEQ multiplex PCR; TCRdb keeps in-frame clones, though not all of them. Here the sample spans some 2,400,000 clones, 95% being singletons. Sequenced: naive CD4+ T cells sorted from blood. Indicated subset: CD45RA+ positively selected. Receptors originate from a man aged 18 to 29 in good health.

The chain uses TRBV28 and TRBJ2-7; no reliable D call. Germline lookup yields CDR1 MDHEN and CDR2 SYDVKM. With 2 bases removed from V and 3 bases from J, the gap between germline ends came to 8 bases. The CDR3 covers 13 residues. The CDR3 sequence is CASSLKIYYEQYF. CDR3 in DNA: TGTGCCAGCAGTTTAAAAATTTACTACGAGCAGTACTTC.

V is TRBV7-9 and J is TRBJ2-5; weak D call: TRBD2 (6 bases). Per the germline V gene, CDR1 is SEHNR and CDR2 is FQNEAQ (reference sequence). This CDR3 has 14 residues. The V end was cut by 5 bases, the J end by 1 base, with 11 bases between. CDR3 DNA: TGTGCCAGCAGCCCCTCGGGAGCCCAAGAGACCCAGTACTTC. Translating it yields CASSPSGAQETQYF.

This clone was recorded once. V is TRBV30 and J is TRBJ1-2; D is unresolved. CDR1 and CDR2 (germline): GTSNPN, SVGIG (reference sequence). This CDR3 contains 13 residues. V was trimmed by 1 base and J by 8 bases, leaving 14 bases between them. CDR3 coding DNA: TGTGCCTGGAGTGCAGAACTACCCGGCGGCTACACCTTC. Amino acid sequence: CAWSAELPGGYTF.

This chain joins TRBV12-5 and TRBJ2-1; 8 nucleotides agree with TRBD2. V gave up 8 bases and J gave up 7 bases; unmatched junction bases: 7. Per the germline V gene, CDR1 is LGHNT and CDR2 is FRNRAP. The CDR3 covers 13 residues. The CDR3 DNA is TGTGCTAGTTCCCGGGAGGGATGGAATGAGCAGTTCTTC. It translates to CASSREGWNEQFF.

This clone turned up a few times. The V gene is TRBV6-1, the J gene TRBJ1-6; maybe TRBD1 (5 bases). The CDR3 extends over 15 amino acids. Germline V gene lookup returns CDR1 MNHNS and CDR2 SASEGT. V was clipped by 6 bases and J by 7 bases, with 16 bases between them. CDR3 protein: CASRPGPTWNSPLHF. The CDR3 coding sequence is TGTGCCAGCAGGCCGGGGCCGACGTGGAATTCACCCCTCCACTTT.

Comments on this clone: Distinct nucleotide sequences in the sample also encode this CDR3. This chain connects TRBV7-2 to TRBJ2-1, with 7 bases matching TRBD2. The CDR3 consists of 16 residues. The germline gives CDR1 SGHTA, CDR2 FQGNSA. Germline trimming cut 1 base from V and 0 bases from J; bases unmatched to any gene: 3. The CDR3 spells CASSLVGGSSYNEQFF. Written as DNA, the CDR3 is TGTGCCAGCAGCTTAGTGGGGGGGAGCTCCTACAATGAGCAGTTCTTC. Supplemented by reference TRBV7-2 and TRBJ2-1, the full variable domain reads GAGVSQSPSNKVTEKGKDVELRCDPISGHTALYWYRQSLGQGLEFLIYFQGNSAPDKSGLPSDRFSAERTGGSVSTLTIQRTQQEDSAVYLCASSLVGGSSYNEQFFGPGTRLTVL.

With regard to this clone: Other DNA variants within this sample encode the same CDR3. The chain recombines TRBV7-2 with TRBJ2-5, with no clear D. CDR1 is SGHTA and CDR2 is FQGNSA in the germline V gene. V was pared by 2 bases and J by 5 bases, with 9 bases between. The CDR3 spans 13 residues. CDR3 nucleotide sequence: TGTGCCAGCAGCTTACGGACCGGGGAGACCCAGTACTTC. Encoded protein: CASSLRTGETQYF.

The J gene is TRBJ2-1, the V gene TRBV10-1; D is unclear. The CDR3 spans 12 residues. Deletions cut 0 bases from V and 9 bases from J, with 6 bases between. The germline V gene has CDR1 WNHNN and CDR2 SYGVQD (reference sequence). The CDR3, as DNA: TGCGCCAGCAGTGAGTCGGTGGGTGAGCAGTTCTTC. Translating gives CASSESVGEQFF.

J is TRBJ1-4 and V is TRBV10-3; D is undetermined. CDR3 length: 12 amino acids. Per the germline V gene, CDR1 is ENHRY and CDR2 is SYGVKD. Trimming cost V 0 bases and J 7 bases, with 3 bases left between them. The CDR3 sequence: CAISESFEKLFF. The CDR3 DNA reads TGTGCCATCAGTGAGTCATTTGAAAAACTGTTTTTT.

A single count supports this clone. The J gene is TRBJ1-1, the V gene TRBV6-1; D unresolved. The CDR3 runs 12 residues. The germline V gene has CDR1 MNHNS and CDR2 SASEGT. Trimming took 4 bases from V and 6 from J, leaving 9 bases between them. In DNA, the CDR3 is TGTGCCAGCAGTGTCGGGGTTGCTGAAGCTTTCTTT. It codes for CASSVGVAEAFF.

This chain links TRBV7-6 with TRBJ2-1, with TRBD2 identical over 9 bases. The CDR3 has 16 residues. The ends lost 4 bases at V and 4 bases at J; junction bases unmatched: 8. CDR1 SGHVS and CDR2 FNYEAQ come from the germline V gene. CDR3 coding DNA: TGTGCCAGCAGCTCTCCCCGCGGGGGGGTTTACAATGAGCAGTTCTTC. Its protein is CASSSPRGGVYNEQFF. The full variable domain, in which reference TRBV7-6 and TRBJ2-1 provide the parts outside the CDR3, is GAGVSQSPRYKVTKRGQDVALRCDPISGHVSLYWYRQALGQGPEFLTYFNYEAQQDKSGLPNDRFSAERPEGSISTLTIQRTEQRDSAMYRCASSSPRGGVYNEQFFGPGTRLTVL.

This chain uses TRBV23-1 with TRBJ1-3, with TRBD1 as a possible D gene (6 bases). TRBV23-1 is sorted into the ORF group, with uncertain function. The CDR3 sequence is 18 residues long. The V gene lost 0 bases and the J gene lost 2 bases, with 17 bases spanning the gap. The chain's CDR3 is CASSQSRPQGGTGNTIYF. In nucleotides, the CDR3 is TGCGCCAGCAGTCAATCGAGACCACAGGGAGGTACTGGAAACACCATATATTTT.

This chain connects TRBV7-2 to TRBJ2-5; the D is unclear. Germline loops: CDR1 SGHTA, CDR2 FQGNSA. The V end lost 2 bases, the J end lost 0 bases, and 7 bases lay between the germline ends. The CDR3 is 14 residues long. CDR3 bases: TGTGCCAGCAGCTTACTAGGGAACCAAGAGACCCAGTACTTC. As protein: CASSLLGNQETQYF.

The rearrangement joins TRBV7-2 to TRBJ2-1; the match to TRBD2 covers 8 bases. The V and J ends lost 4 bases and 4 bases, in that order; junction bases with no gene match: 6. Germline CDR1 SGHTA, CDR2 FQGNSA. This CDR3 is built from 15 residues. The CDR3 sequence: CASSSTSESYNEQFF. Written as DNA, the CDR3 is TGTGCCAGCAGCTCGACTAGCGAATCTTACAATGAGCAGTTCTTC. The full variable domain, completed using reference TRBV7-2 and TRBJ2-1, is GAGVSQSPSNKVTEKGKDVELRCDPISGHTALYWYRQSLGQGLEFLIYFQGNSAPDKSGLPSDRFSAERTGGSVSTLTIQRTQQEDSAVYLCASSSTSESYNEQFFGPGTRLTVL.

The genes are TRBV11-2 and TRBJ2-7; D may be TRBD1 (5 bases). This CDR3 contains 14 residues. Germline V gene data show CDR1 as SGHAT and CDR2 as FQNNGV. The ends were cut back, 1 base at V and 5 bases at J, with 12 bases in the middle. As DNA, the CDR3 is TGTGCCAGCAGCTTAGGTAGCAGGGTCCACGAGCAGTACTTC. It encodes CASSLGSRVHEQYF.

The V gene is TRBV5-5, the J gene TRBJ2-1, with 10 bases matching TRBD1. Germline CDR1 is SGHKS and CDR2 is YYEKEE (reference sequence). V lost 4 bases and J lost 2; bases outside the gene matches: 6. The CDR3 has 16 amino acids. CDR3 DNA sequence: TGTGCCAGCAGCCGGGCCGGGACAGGGGCCTACAATGAGCAGTTCTTC. Its protein product is CASSRAGTGAYNEQFF.

CDR3: CASSLDVVRENSPLHF. Here the CDR3 DNA reads TGCGCCAGCAGCTTGGATGTGGTCCGGGAAAATTCACCCCTCCACTTT. V is TRBV5-1 and J is TRBJ1-6, with D unclear. There are 16 residues in the CDR3. Trimming cost V 0 bases and J 7 bases, with 14 bases left between them. Germline assignment: CDR1 SGHRS and CDR2 YFSETQ.

The rearrangement links TRBV4-1 to TRBJ1-5, with D possibly matching TRBD1 (6 bases). Trimming took 0 bases from V and 6 from J, leaving 21 bases between them. The CDR3 spans 18 residues. In germline, CDR1 is MGHRA, CDR2 YSYEKL. In DNA form, the CDR3 reads TGCGCCAGCAGCCAAGATCACGAGGGGGGGGCTTCAGGTCAGCCCCAGCATTTT. Translating gives CASSQDHEGGASGQPQHF.

The chain carries TRBV6-6 and TRBJ2-5; perhaps TRBD1 as D (5 bases). Germline CDR1 reads MNHNY; CDR2 reads SVGAGI (reference sequence). This CDR3 has 16 residues. Trimming removed 8 bases at V and 1 base at J, with 20 bases between. In DNA form, the CDR3 reads TGTGCCAGCGGCGAATGGGGCGGAGAAATCCAAGAGACCCAGTACTTC. It yields the protein CASGEWGGEIQETQYF.

The rearrangement links TRBV18 to TRBJ2-5; D assignment may be TRBD1 or TRBD2 (5 bases each). V gave up 5 bases and J gave up 1 base, with 11 bases separating them. The germline V gene encodes CDR1 KGHSH and CDR2 LQKENI. This CDR3 is built from 14 residues. CDR3 coding DNA: TGTGCCAGCTCAAGGGACGGGCCCCAAGAGACCCAGTACTTC. Translating it yields CASSRDGPQETQYF. Based on the CDR3 plus reference TRBV18 and TRBJ2-5, the full variable domain is NAGVMQNPRHLVRRRGQEARLRCSPMKGHSHVYWYRQLPEEGLKFMVYLQKENIIDESGMPKERFSAEFPKEGPSILRIQQVVRGDSAAYFCASSRDGPQETQYFGPGTRLLVL.

The rearrangement links TRBV7-8 to TRBJ1-1; a possible D gene is TRBD1 (6 bases). This CDR3 contains 15 residues. CDR1 is SGHVS, CDR2 FQNEAQ, per germline. V gave up 3 bases and J gave up 5 bases, with 16 bases separating them. DNA for the CDR3: TGTGCCAGCAGCTTGACGGGGGGCTCAGGTACTGAAGCTTTCTTT. Translation gives CASSLTGGSGTEAFF.

This clone was found once. At the DNA level, this CDR3 is encoded by other sequences in the same sample as well. The rearrangement links TRBV19 to TRBJ1-4, with a possible D match to TRBD1 (5 bases). This CDR3 has 13 amino acids. V lost 3 bases to trimming and J lost 7 bases, with 9 bases between them. Germline CDR1 is LNHDA and CDR2 is SQIVND (reference sequence). Here the CDR3 reads CASSMRGGEKLFF. The DNA for the CDR3 is TGTGCCAGTAGTATGCGGGGGGGTGAAAAACTGTTTTTT. Looking up the rest from reference TRBV19 and TRBJ1-4 gives the full variable domain: DGGITQSPKYLFRKEGQNVTLSCEQNLNHDAMYWYRQDPGQGLRLIYYSQIVNDFQKGDIAEGYSVSREKKESFPLTVTSAQKNPTAFYLCASSMRGGEKLFFGSGTQLSVL.

This chain connects TRBV2 to TRBJ1-3, with unresolved D. Germline V lookup: CDR1 SNHLY, CDR2 FYNNEI. The CDR3 length is 16 residues. Trimming stripped 2 bases from V and 0 bases from J, with 11 bases between. The CDR3 loop reads CASSELGRSSGNTIYF. The CDR3 DNA is TGTGCCAGCAGTGAATTAGGCAGGTCCTCTGGAAACACCATATATTTT. Based on the CDR3 plus reference TRBV2 and TRBJ1-3, the full variable domain is EPEVTQTPSHQVTQMGQEVILRCVPISNHLYFYWYRQILGQKVEFLVSFYNNEISEKSEIFDDQFSVERPDGSNFTLKIRSTKLEDSAMYFCASSELGRSSGNTIYFGEGSWLTVV.

This chain joins TRBV10-1 and TRBJ1-1; D gene unclear. CDR3 size: 13 residues. Germline loops: CDR1 WNHNN, CDR2 SYGVQD (reference sequence). Trimming shortened V by 7 bases and J by 0 bases, and 9 bases separated the two germline ends. The CDR3 bases are TGCGCCAGCATGGAAGACTTGAACACTGAAGCTTTCTTT. Amino acids: CASMEDLNTEAFF.

The chain couples TRBV5-1 to TRBJ2-3; the D gene is possibly TRBD1 (6 bases). Between the trimmed V and J ends, which lost 8 bases and 3 bases, there was a span of 19 bases. The V gene's germline CDR1 is SGHRS and CDR2 YFSETQ. The CDR3 runs 15 residues. Here the CDR3 DNA reads TGCGCCAGTCGGTGGGGGCGAAATAGAACAGATACGCAGTATTTT. It encodes CASRWGRNRTDTQYF.